This TCR beta chain was sequenced for a study of memory CD4+ T cells and cytomegalovirus serostatus. Findings of the study overall: CD4+ memory repertoires contained about 40% of the 164 reported CMV TCRbeta sequences. Median bootstrapped AUC for CMV status was approximately 0.95 originally, 0.75 to 0.91 US-trained.

Original handling: After removing out-of-frame reads, under 2.5 million distinct TCRbeta sequences remained. Repertoires were generated with immunoSEQ multiplex PCR, while TCRdb's copy carries only in-frame clones and drops some. V and J calls and clone size are those listed in that table; D and trimming were worked out from the DNA. The data contain 46,000 or so clones, 77% of them singletons. Germline assignment: CDR1 SQVTM and CDR2 ANQGSEA. The germline V and J ends were trimmed by 7 bases and 5 bases, with 14 bases remaining between them. CDR3 length: 12 amino acids. Worth noting for this clone: No antigen is known for it.

Single viable CD3+CD4+CD8-CD45RO+ cells were sorted as the memory CD4+ T cells. Total CD4+ T cells were enriched by CD4 positive selection. Specimen: memory CD4+ T cells from blood. The clonotype originates from an adult in good health and CMV-seronegative. V and J are TRBV29-1 and TRBJ2-5; no clear D. The CDR3: CSADKNYETQYF. Written as DNA, the CDR3 is TGCAGCGCCGACAAAAATTACGAGACCCAGTACTTC.